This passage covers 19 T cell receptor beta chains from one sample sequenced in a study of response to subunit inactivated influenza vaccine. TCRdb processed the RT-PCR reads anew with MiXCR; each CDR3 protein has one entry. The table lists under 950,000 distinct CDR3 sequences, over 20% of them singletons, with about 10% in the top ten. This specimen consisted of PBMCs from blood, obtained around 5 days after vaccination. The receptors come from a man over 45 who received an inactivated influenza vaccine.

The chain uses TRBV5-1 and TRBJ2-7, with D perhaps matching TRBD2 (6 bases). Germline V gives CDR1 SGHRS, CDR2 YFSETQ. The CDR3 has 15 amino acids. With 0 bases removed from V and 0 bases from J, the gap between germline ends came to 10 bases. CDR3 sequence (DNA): TGCGCCAGCAGCTTGGCGGGGGTTAGCTCCTACGAGCAGTACTTC. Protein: CASSLAGVSSYEQYF.

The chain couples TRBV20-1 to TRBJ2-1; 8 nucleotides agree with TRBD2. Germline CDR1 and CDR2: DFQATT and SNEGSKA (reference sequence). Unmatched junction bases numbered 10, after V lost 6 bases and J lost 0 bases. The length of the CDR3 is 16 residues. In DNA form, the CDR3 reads TGCAGTGCAGGGCTCGCGGGAGGACTCTCCTACAATGAGCAGTTCTTC. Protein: CSAGLAGGLSYNEQFF.

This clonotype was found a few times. This chain's CDR3 is CSIDQGFPDTQYF. CDR3 bases: TGCAGTATTGACCAGGGATTTCCAGATACGCAGTATTTT. J is TRBJ2-3 and V is TRBV20-1; D possibly corresponds to TRBD1 (5 bases). CDR3 length: 13 amino acids. CDR1 DFQATT and CDR2 SNEGSKA come from the germline V gene (reference sequence). V was cut by 8 bases and J by 4 bases, with 16 bases left in between.

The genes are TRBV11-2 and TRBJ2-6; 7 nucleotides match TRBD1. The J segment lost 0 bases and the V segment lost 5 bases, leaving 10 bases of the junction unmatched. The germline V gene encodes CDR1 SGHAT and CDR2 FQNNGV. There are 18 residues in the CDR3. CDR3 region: CASSLGQPLISGANVLTF. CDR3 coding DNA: TGTGCCAGCAGCCTGGGACAGCCTCTTATCTCTGGGGCCAACGTCCTGACTTTC.

CDR3 sequence (DNA): TGTGCCAGCAGTTATCCCCCCGGGACTAGCGATCCAGATACGCAGTATTTT. This sequence encodes CASSYPPGTSDPDTQYF. The gene calls are TRBV6-2 or TRBV6-3 and TRBJ2-3; 10 bases match TRBD2. Unmatched junction bases numbered 10, after V lost 3 bases and J lost 4 bases. The CDR3 length is 17 residues. Germline loops: CDR1 MNHEY, CDR2 SVGEGT.

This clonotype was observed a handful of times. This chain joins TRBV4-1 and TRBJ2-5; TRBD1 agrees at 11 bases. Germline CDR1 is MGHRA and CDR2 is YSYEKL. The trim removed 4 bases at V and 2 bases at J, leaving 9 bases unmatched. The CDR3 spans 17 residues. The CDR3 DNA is TGCGCCAGCAGCCCCCGAACCCGGGACAGGGGGCAAGAGACCCAGTACTTC. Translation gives CASSPRTRDRGQETQYF.

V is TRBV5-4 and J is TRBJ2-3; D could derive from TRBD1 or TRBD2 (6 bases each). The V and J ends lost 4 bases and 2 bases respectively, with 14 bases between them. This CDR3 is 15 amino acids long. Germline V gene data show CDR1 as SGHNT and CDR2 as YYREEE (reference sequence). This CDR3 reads CASSGGTLNTDTQYF. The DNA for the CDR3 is TGTGCCAGCAGCGGCGGGACACTTAACACAGATACGCAGTATTTT. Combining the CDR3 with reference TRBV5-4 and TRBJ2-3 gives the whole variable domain ETGVTQSPTHLIKTRGQQVTLRCSSQSGHNTVSWYQQALGQGPQFIFQYYREEENGRGNFPPRFSGLQFPNYSSELNVNALELDDSALYLCASSGGTLNTDTQYFGPGTRLTVL.

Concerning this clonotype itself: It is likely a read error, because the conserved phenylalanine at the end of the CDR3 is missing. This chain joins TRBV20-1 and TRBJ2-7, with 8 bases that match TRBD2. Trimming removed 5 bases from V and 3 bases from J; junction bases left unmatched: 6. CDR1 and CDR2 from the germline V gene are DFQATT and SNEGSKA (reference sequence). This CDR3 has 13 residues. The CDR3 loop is CSARGLVGYEQYL. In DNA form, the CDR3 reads TGCAGTGCTCGGGGACTAGTAGGCTACGAGCAGTACCTC.

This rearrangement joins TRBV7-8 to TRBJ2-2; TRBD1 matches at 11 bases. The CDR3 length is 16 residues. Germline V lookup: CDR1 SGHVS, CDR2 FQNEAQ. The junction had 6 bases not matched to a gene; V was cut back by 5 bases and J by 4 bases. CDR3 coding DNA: TGTGCCAGCAGCCAAGGACAGGGGGCGCCCACCGGGGAGCTGTTTTTT. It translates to CASSQGQGAPTGELFF.

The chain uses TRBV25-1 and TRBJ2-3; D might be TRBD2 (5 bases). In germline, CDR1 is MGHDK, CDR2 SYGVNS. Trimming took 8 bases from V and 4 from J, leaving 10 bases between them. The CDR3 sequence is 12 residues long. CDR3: CASGPGADTQYF. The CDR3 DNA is TGTGCCAGCGGCCCCGGGGCAGATACGCAGTATTTT. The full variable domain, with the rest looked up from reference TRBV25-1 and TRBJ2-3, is EADIYQTPRYLVIGTGKKITLECSQTMGHDKMYWYQQDPGMELHLIHYSYGVNSTEKGDLSSESTVSRIRTEHFPLTLESARPSHTSQYLCASGPGADTQYFGPGTRLTVL.

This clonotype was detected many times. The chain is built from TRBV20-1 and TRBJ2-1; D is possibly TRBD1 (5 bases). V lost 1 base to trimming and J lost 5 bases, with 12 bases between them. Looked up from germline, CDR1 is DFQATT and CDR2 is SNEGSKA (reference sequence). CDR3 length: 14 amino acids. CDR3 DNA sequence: TGCAGTGCTAGAGCGCCAGGGATTCACAATGAGCAGTTCTTC. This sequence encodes CSARAPGIHNEQFF.

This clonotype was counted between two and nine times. The DNA for the CDR3 is TGCAGTGCTAGGGAGGTCAACACCGGGGAGCTGTTTTTT. This codes for CSAREVNTGELFF. The chain links TRBV20-1 to TRBJ2-2; D possibly corresponds to TRBD2 (5 bases). Germline V gives CDR1 DFQATT, CDR2 SNEGSKA (reference sequence). The CDR3 is 13 amino acids. V lost 3 bases and J lost 2, with 7 bases in between.

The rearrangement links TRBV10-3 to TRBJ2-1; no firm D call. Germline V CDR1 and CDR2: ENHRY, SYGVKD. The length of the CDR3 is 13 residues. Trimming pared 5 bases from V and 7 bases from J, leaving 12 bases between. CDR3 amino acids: CAISSQVGNEQFF. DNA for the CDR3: TGTGCCATCAGTTCGCAGGTCGGTAATGAGCAGTTCTTC.

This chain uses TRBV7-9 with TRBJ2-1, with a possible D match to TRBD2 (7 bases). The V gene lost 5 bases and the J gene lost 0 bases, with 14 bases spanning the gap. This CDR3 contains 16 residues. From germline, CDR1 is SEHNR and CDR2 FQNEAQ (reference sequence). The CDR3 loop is CASSPGGGRSYNEQFF. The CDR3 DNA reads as TGTGCCAGCAGCCCTGGGGGGGGGCGCTCCTACAATGAGCAGTTCTTC.

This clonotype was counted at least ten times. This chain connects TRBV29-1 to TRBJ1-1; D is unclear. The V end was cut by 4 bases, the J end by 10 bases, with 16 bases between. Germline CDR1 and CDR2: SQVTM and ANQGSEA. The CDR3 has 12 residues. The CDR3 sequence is CSVGAGYSIAFF. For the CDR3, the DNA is TGCAGCGTTGGGGCAGGTTACTCAATAGCTTTCTTT.

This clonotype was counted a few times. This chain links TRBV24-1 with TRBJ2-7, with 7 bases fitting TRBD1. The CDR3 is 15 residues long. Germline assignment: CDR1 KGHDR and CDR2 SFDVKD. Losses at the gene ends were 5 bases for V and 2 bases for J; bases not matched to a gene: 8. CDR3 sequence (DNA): TGTGCCACCAGTGCCCCAAACAGGGGAGCCTACGAGCAGTACTTC. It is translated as CATSAPNRGAYEQYF.

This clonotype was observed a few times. The CDR3: CASSAGTNSTDTQYF. CDR3 sequence (DNA): TGTGCCAGCAGCGCCGGGACTAATAGCACAGATACGCAGTATTTT. The rearrangement links TRBV21-1 to TRBJ2-3; the table assigns TRBD2, which was not confirmed against the DNA. TRBV21-1 has pseudogene status. The CDR3 has 15 amino acids.

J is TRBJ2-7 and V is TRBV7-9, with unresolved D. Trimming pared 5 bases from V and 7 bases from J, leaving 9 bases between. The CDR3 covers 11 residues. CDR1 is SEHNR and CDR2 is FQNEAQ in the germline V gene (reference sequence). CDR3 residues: CASSHGREQYF. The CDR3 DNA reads TGTGCCAGCAGCCACGGGCGGGAGCAGTACTTC.

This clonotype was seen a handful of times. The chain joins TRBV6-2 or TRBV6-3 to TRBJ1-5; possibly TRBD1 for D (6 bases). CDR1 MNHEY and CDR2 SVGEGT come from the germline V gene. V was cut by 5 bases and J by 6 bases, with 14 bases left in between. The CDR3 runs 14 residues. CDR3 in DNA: TGTGCCAGCAGTACGCCGGGACAAGTTCAGCCCCAGCATTTT. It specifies CASSTPGQVQPQHF.